This entry describes one TCR beta chain. The record originates from a study of blood T cell repertoires in COVID-19. Study context: PBMCs, B-cell-depleted T cells, or T cells were the source of the cDNA or gDNA that made up the material.

TCRdb keeps only in-frame clones here, not all; method: immunoSEQ multiplex PCR. The profile covers around 180,000 clones, with roughly 82% appearing a single time and roughly 5.1% taken by the ten largest. The clonotype originates from a woman aged 25 to 45 with acute or convalescent COVID-19. The sequenced sample was peripheral blood.

CDR3 sequence reads: CASSQEMVGLREKLFF. The CDR3 nucleotides are TGTGCCAGCAGCCAAGAAATGGTGGGACTTCGTGAAAAACTGTTTTTT. This rearrangement joins TRBV14 to TRBJ1-4, with D possibly matching TRBD1 (5 bases). Looked up from germline, CDR1 is SGHDN and CDR2 is FVKESK. The CDR3 is 16 residues long. The V and J ends lost 0 bases and 7 bases respectively, with 15 bases between them.